Following are 25 T cell receptor beta chains from one sample sequenced in a study of T cells in Graves' hyperthyroidism and ophthalmopathy. Template material for amplifying TCR beta CDR3 regions consisted of RNA transcripts. The TCR CDR3 was amplified in a first-round RT-PCR using the HTBI primer set. Each CDR3 protein is one row after TCRdb ran MiXCR on the multiplex PCR reads. The profile shows some 620,000 distinct CDR3 sequences, 15% to 20% of them singletons. Sequences were obtained from blood. The receptor set was obtained from a woman in her twenties or thirties with Graves' hyperthyroidism.

This clonotype came up a few times. J is TRBJ2-1 and V is TRBV5-5, with D possibly being TRBD1 or TRBD2 (5 bases each). This CDR3 has 13 residues. V dropped 0 bases and J dropped 8 bases, with 9 bases sitting between them. Germline CDR1 SGHKS, CDR2 YYEKEE (reference sequence). CDR3: CASSLDLGDEQFF. CDR3 nucleotides: TGTGCCAGCAGCTTGGATTTGGGGGATGAGCAGTTCTTC. The whole variable domain, filled in from reference TRBV5-5 and TRBJ2-1, reads DAGVTQSPTHLIKTRGQQVTLRCSPISGHKSVSWYQQVLGQGPQFIFQYYEKEERGRGNFPDRFSARQFPNYSSELNVNALLLGDSALYLCASSLDLGDEQFFGPGTRLTVL.

Only a few counts were recorded for this clonotype. The gene calls are TRBV7-2 and TRBJ2-2, with D unresolved. Trimming removed 5 bases from V and 3 bases from J, with 10 bases in between. This CDR3 is built from 14 residues. Germline V gives CDR1 SGHTA, CDR2 FQGNSA. CDR3 bases: TGTGCCAGCAGCCCGCAGTATTACACCGGGGAGCTGTTTTTT. It is translated as CASSPQYYTGELFF.

This clonotype was seen a handful of times. V gene TRBV19 combines with J gene TRBJ2-2; D is unresolved. V was clipped by 5 bases and J by 6 bases, with 10 bases between them. The CDR3 has 13 residues. Germline V gene sequence: CDR1 LNHDA, CDR2 SQIVND (reference sequence). CDR3 in DNA: TGTGCCAGTAGTTTTAACGACGCCGGGGAGCTGTTTTTT. Translating it yields CASSFNDAGELFF.

This clonotype was detected many times. The chain has TRBV5-1 and TRBJ2-7; 8 bases are a match to TRBD2. The V gene's germline CDR1 is SGHRS and CDR2 YFSETQ. V shed 4 bases, J shed 5 bases, and the junction held 8 bases outside the gene matches. The CDR3 contains 14 residues. CDR3 protein: CASSLGTRGDEQYF. CDR3 bases: TGCGCCAGCAGCCTCGGGACGCGGGGGGACGAGCAGTACTTC.

The V gene is TRBV4-2, the J gene TRBJ1-6; D unresolved. The length of the CDR3 is 16 residues. CDR1 and CDR2 (germline): LGHNA, YNFKEQ. The germline V and J ends were trimmed by 0 bases and 7 bases, with 13 bases remaining between them. The CDR3: CASSQENGVVNSPLHF. The CDR3 DNA is TGTGCCAGCAGCCAAGAAAATGGGGTTGTGAATTCACCCCTCCACTTT.

This chain joins TRBV20-1 and TRBJ2-5; 11 nucleotides line up with TRBD2. There are 16 residues in the CDR3. Germline V gene data show CDR1 as DFQATT and CDR2 as SNEGSKA (reference sequence). V shed 1 base, J shed 4 bases, and the junction held 8 bases outside the gene matches. The CDR3 DNA is TGCAGTGCTAGAGGCGGGGGTAGCGGGAGGGGAGAGACCCAGTACTTC. Protein: CSARGGGSGRGETQYF.

The chain is built from TRBV7-2 and TRBJ1-1, with 7 bases identical to TRBD1. This CDR3 comprises 15 residues. V dropped 1 base and J dropped 6; count of bases not matched to a gene: 8. Germline CDR1 reads SGHTA; CDR2 reads FQGNSA. Written as DNA, the CDR3 is TGTGCCAGCAGCTTAGGAGGTGCAGGGGGGCCTGAAGCTTTCTTT. The encoded protein is CASSLGGAGGPEAFF.

V gene TRBV10-3 combines with J gene TRBJ2-2; a possible D gene is TRBD1 (5 bases). V lost 2 bases to trimming and J lost 1 base, with 5 bases between them. Germline loops: CDR1 ENHRY, CDR2 SYGVKD. The CDR3 contains 14 residues. The CDR3 reads CAISERGNTGELFF. The CDR3 nucleotides are TGTGCCATCAGTGAGAGGGGGAACACCGGGGAGCTGTTTTTT.

This clonotype was seen a few times. This rearrangement joins TRBV3-1 to TRBJ2-7, with D perhaps TRBD2 (5 bases). The CDR3 has 15 amino acids. The V gene lost 6 bases and the J gene lost 1 base, with 16 bases spanning the gap. CDR1 is LGHDT, CDR2 YNNKEL, per germline (reference sequence). The CDR3 protein is CASSRPGVQSYEQYF. Here the CDR3 DNA reads TGTGCCAGCAGTAGGCCCGGGGTTCAATCCTACGAGCAGTACTTC.

This clonotype was counted between two and nine times. The chain joins TRBV24-1 to TRBJ1-2, with D maybe TRBD1 (5 bases). V shed 4 bases and J shed 4 bases, with 12 bases lying between them. CDR3 length: 14 amino acids. Per the germline V gene, CDR1 is KGHDR and CDR2 is SFDVKD. CDR3 protein: CATSDPGPGYGYTF. The CDR3, as DNA: TGTGCCACCAGTGACCCAGGGCCAGGCTATGGCTACACCTTC.

This clonotype showed up just a few times. V is TRBV4-3 and J is TRBJ1-6, with 7 bases that match TRBD1. CDR3 size: 14 residues. Looked up from germline, CDR1 is LGHNA and CDR2 is YSLEER. V was clipped by 0 bases and J by 10 bases; unmatched bases: 3. The CDR3 DNA reads as TGCGCCAGCAGCCAAGAATCCAGGGGGTCACCCCTCCACTTT. Protein: CASSQESRGSPLHF.

This clonotype has a count of ten or more. The chain is built from TRBV12-3 or TRBV12-4 and TRBJ1-1; maybe TRBD1 (6 bases). The CDR3 is 14 amino acids. Deletions cut 6 bases from V and 5 bases from J, with 16 bases between. The CDR3: CASSPRTEQTEAFF. In DNA form, the CDR3 reads TGTGCCAGCAGCCCCCGGACAGAGCAAACTGAAGCTTTCTTT.

This clonotype showed up many times. This rearrangement joins TRBV7-8 to TRBJ1-4; no reliable D call. The CDR3 contains 15 residues. Between the trimmed V and J ends, which lost 0 bases and 10 bases, there was a span of 15 bases. CDR1 and CDR2 from the germline V gene are SGHVS and FQNEAQ. As DNA, the CDR3 is TGTGCCAGCAGCTTAGCGGGCCACGAAGGCGGAAAACTGTTTTTT. It codes for CASSLAGHEGGKLFF.

This clonotype was observed at least ten times. The chain combines TRBV28 with TRBJ2-3; a weak D match, TRBD2 (6 bases). This CDR3 is 13 amino acids long. The V end lost 6 bases, the J end lost 6 bases, and 13 bases lay between the germline ends. CDR1 is MDHEN, CDR2 SYDVKM, per germline. In nucleotides, the CDR3 is TGTGCCAGCAGCCACGGGAGTTTGGATACGCAGTATTTT. Protein: CASSHGSLDTQYF.

Many counts were recorded for this clonotype. The genes are TRBV30 and TRBJ1-4; D is uncertain. Germline V CDR1 and CDR2: GTSNPN, SVGIG (reference sequence). The CDR3 covers 15 residues. The V end lost 3 bases, the J end lost 8 bases, and 19 bases lay between the germline ends. The CDR3 DNA reads TGTGCCTGGAGCGACGGGTTTTCATATGGCGAAAAACTGTTTTTT. It translates to CAWSDGFSYGEKLFF.

There are many counts of this clonotype. This chain joins TRBV27 and TRBJ2-7, with a possible D match to TRBD1 (5 bases). Trimming pared 3 bases from V and 4 bases from J, leaving 16 bases between. The CDR3 runs to 15 residues. CDR1 and CDR2 (germline): MNHEY, SMNVEV (reference sequence). The CDR3: CASSLVGARVYEQYF. CDR3 nucleotide sequence: TGTGCCAGCAGTTTGGTAGGGGCGAGAGTATACGAGCAGTACTTC.

This clonotype was picked up a small number of times. The chain links TRBV20-1 to TRBJ2-7; D call uncertain. CDR3 length: 13 residues. Germline CDR1 reads DFQATT; CDR2 reads SNEGSKA (reference sequence). Trimming took off 3 bases at V and 0 bases at J, with 9 bases between the two ends. The CDR3 is CSARPKSSYEQYF. CDR3 sequence (DNA): TGCAGTGCTAGGCCCAAGAGCTCCTACGAGCAGTACTTC.

This chain uses TRBV4-1 with TRBJ2-1; 7 bases fit TRBD2. CDR1 MGHRA and CDR2 YSYEKL come from the germline V gene. The V and J ends lost 3 bases and 0 bases, in that order; junction bases with no gene match: 8. The CDR3 has 17 amino acids. CDR3 DNA sequence: TGCGCCAGCAGCCACGTCCCTAGCGGAAGCTCCTACAATGAGCAGTTCTTC. Translated: CASSHVPSGSSYNEQFF.

This clonotype came up a few times. The gene calls are TRBV19 and TRBJ1-3; D gene uncertain. V lost 5 bases and J lost 15, with 17 bases in between. The CDR3 runs to 12 residues. The germline gives CDR1 LNHDA, CDR2 SQIVND (reference sequence). The CDR3 region has the DNA TGTGCCAGTAGTGCATCGGGAGGCCCGCCATATTTT. Its protein is CASSASGGPPYF.

This clonotype was seen a few times. The V gene is TRBV5-4, the J gene TRBJ1-2; D is ambiguous. Trimming removed 0 bases at V and 11 bases at J, with 8 bases between. This CDR3 is built from 11 residues. CDR1 SGHNT and CDR2 YYREEE come from the germline V gene (reference sequence). In DNA, the CDR3 is TGTGCCAGCAGCTTGGGGGCAGATTACACCTTC. The encoded protein is CASSLGADYTF.

This clonotype was detected many times. The J gene is TRBJ2-1, the V gene TRBV30; 8 bases align to TRBD1. This CDR3 comprises 13 residues. Unmatched junction bases numbered 7, after V lost 5 bases and J lost 7 bases. CDR1 and CDR2 from the germline V gene are GTSNPN and SVGIG (reference sequence). The CDR3 region is CAWEMDRDNEQFF. CDR3 DNA: TGTGCCTGGGAAATGGACAGGGATAATGAGCAGTTCTTC. The full variable domain, with the rest looked up from reference TRBV30 and TRBJ2-1, is SQTIHQWPATLVQPVGSPLSLECTVEGTSNPNLYWYRQAAGRGLQLLFYSVGIGQISSEVPQNLSASRPQDRQFILSSKKLLLSDSGFYLCAWEMDRDNEQFFGPGTRLTVL.

This clonotype was counted at least ten times. This chain joins TRBV24-1 and TRBJ2-2, with D unclear. V lost 5 bases, J lost 4 bases, and 4 bases lay in between. The CDR3 contains 12 residues. Germline values: CDR1 KGHDR, CDR2 SFDVKD. CDR3 nucleotides: TGTGCCACCAGTGGCGGCACCGGGGAGCTGTTTTTT. Protein sequence: CATSGGTGELFF.

This clonotype was seen at least ten times. V gene TRBV12-5 combines with J gene TRBJ1-1, with a weak D call TRBD1 (5 bases). V was cut by 7 bases and J by 9 bases, with 18 bases left in between. Looked up from germline, CDR1 is LGHNT and CDR2 is FRNRAP. The CDR3 runs 13 residues. The CDR3, as DNA: TGTGCTAGTGCTCGTTGGGGGACCAGCAAAGCTTTCTTT. Amino acids: CASARWGTSKAFF.

The CDR3 is CASGRDLGTDTQYF. DNA for the CDR3: TGTGCCAGCGGAAGAGATCTTGGCACAGATACGCAGTATTTT. V gene TRBV7-9 combines with J gene TRBJ2-3; no definite D call. CDR3 length: 14 residues. V was shortened by 8 bases and J by 1 base, with 13 bases between the two germline ends. Germline-derived CDR1 and CDR2 are SEHNR and FQNEAQ (reference sequence).

This clonotype was detected only once. The chain joins TRBV20-1 to TRBJ2-7, with 13 bases aligning to TRBD2. Per germline, CDR1 DFQATT and CDR2 SNEGSKA (reference sequence). With V trimmed by 5 bases and J by 3 bases, 10 bases remained unmatched. The CDR3 is 16 amino acids. The CDR3 nucleotides are TGCAGTGCTGGCGGACTAGCGGGAGAAGCTAACTACGAGCAGTACTTC. Protein sequence: CSAGGLAGEANYEQYF.